These T cell receptor beta chains were read from a single sample in a study of cytomegalovirus exposure and HLA in healthy donors. The assay was immunoSEQ multiplex PCR, and TCRdb's table has in-frame clones only and misses some. The sample yields about 130,000 clones, over 85% seen once. Sample: PBMCs. Receptors were obtained from a man aged 30-40 years in good health and CMV-seronegative. Each CDR3 is given with its conserved first and last residue. D genes are given only for firm matches. Expanded clones are given a class, and other clones once, few, many or no size at all.

clone_size d_call j_call v_call cdr3_aa cdr3_nt
NA NA TRBJ2-3 TRBV29-1 CSAEGGRSSTDTQYF TGCAGCGCCGAAGGCGGCAGATCTAGCACAGATACGCAGTATTTT
few TRBD1 TRBJ1-2 TRBV19 CASSPGGGGELTF TGTGCCAGTAGCCCGGGAGGGGGCGGGGAGTTGACCTTC
NA TRBD1 TRBJ1-1 TRBV28 CASRGQGETEAFF TGTGCCAGCAGGGGACAGGGGGAAACTGAAGCTTTCTTT
NA TRBD1 TRBJ1-5 TRBV19 CASQTGGNQPQHF TGTGCCAGTCAGACAGGGGGCAATCAGCCCCAGCATTTT
once TRBD1 TRBJ2-3 TRBV28 CASSFSSWGWGQETSTSTDTQYF TGTGCCAGCAGTTTCTCATCGTGGGGTTGGGGACAGGAAACCTCTACTAGCACAGATACGCAGTATTTT
NA NA TRBJ2-7 TRBV7-6 CASSPADYGYEQYF TGTGCCAGCAGCCCCGCCGACTATGGCTACGAGCAGTACTTC
NA TRBD1 TRBJ1-2 TRBV6-5 CASSYSRDSYGYTF TGTGCCAGCAGTTACTCCCGGGACAGCTATGGCTACACCTTC
NA NA TRBJ1-2 TRBV5-5 CASSLAPGYYGYTF TGTGCCAGCAGCTTGGCGCCAGGGTACTATGGCTACACCTTC
NA TRBD1 TRBJ1-2 TRBV5-4 CASSDPGQGAIGYTF TGTGCCAGCAGCGATCCCGGACAGGGGGCGATCGGCTACACCTTC
NA TRBD1 TRBJ2-2 TRBV5-1 CASSVGQGADGELFF TGCGCCAGCAGCGTGGGACAGGGGGCGGACGGGGAGCTGTTTTTT
NA TRBD2 TRBJ2-5 TRBV4-2 CASSQDAGGPETQYF TGTGCCAGCAGCCAAGATGCGGGGGGGCCAGAGACCCAGTACTTC
NA NA TRBJ2-7 TRBV19 CASSIGRGGYYEQYF TGTGCCAGTAGTATAGGGCGGGGCGGCTATTACGAGCAGTACTTC
NA NA TRBJ2-3 TRBV13 CASSTPTAPTQYF TGTGCCAGCAGCACCCCGACAGCGCCTACGCAGTATTTT
NA NA TRBJ2-4 TRBV13 CASSPRGLAKNIQYF TGTGCCAGCAGCCCCCGGGGGTTAGCCAAAAACATTCAGTACTTC
NA NA TRBJ1-1 TRBV6-6 CASNPGHPNTEAFF TGTGCCAGCAATCCGGGACACCCGAACACTGAAGCTTTCTTT
NA NA TRBJ2-5 TRBV6-1 CASSEAASTQYF TGTGCCAGCAGTGAAGCGGCCAGTACCCAGTACTTC
NA TRBD2 TRBJ2-2 TRBV2 CASSLTSGGAGELFF TGTGCCAGCAGTCTTACTAGCGGGGGGGCCGGGGAGCTGTTTTTT
once TRBD1 TRBJ1-2 TRBV19 CASSLQGANFGYTF TGTGCCAGTAGTTTACAGGGGGCGAATTTTGGCTACACCTTC
NA NA TRBJ2-1 TRBV6-1 CASGRGRGEQFF TGTGCCAGCGGAAGGGGGCGGGGTGAGCAGTTCTTC
NA TRBD2 TRBJ2-1 TRBV7-7 CASSLGTSASNEQFF TGTGCTAGCAGCTTAGGGACTAGCGCTTCCAATGAGCAGTTCTTC
NA NA TRBJ1-1 TRBV15 CATSRGLGEGVTEAFF TGTGCCACCAGCAGAGGGCTAGGCGAAGGTGTCACTGAAGCTTTCTTT
NA NA TRBJ2-7 TRBV27 CASRDTIYEQYF TGTGCCAGCAGGGACACTATCTACGAGCAGTACTTC
NA TRBD1 TRBJ2-5 TRBV6-1 CASSESGGTGETQYF TGTGCCAGCAGTGAATCTGGGGGGACAGGGGAGACCCAGTACTTC
few NA TRBJ2-7 TRBV7-3 CASSFSPTSEQYF TGTGCCAGCAGCTTTAGCCCGACTAGCGAGCAGTACTTC
NA NA TRBJ1-6 TRBV6-1 CASSEAQQVGYNSPLHF TGTGCCAGCAGTGAAGCGCAACAGGTCGGCTATAATTCACCCCTCCACTTT
NA TRBD1 TRBJ2-7 TRBV6-5 CASSKRQGAREQYF TGTGCCAGCAGCAAAAGACAGGGGGCGAGGGAGCAGTACTTC
NA NA TRBJ1-5 TRBV4-1 CASSRGGGIPDQPQHF TGCGCCAGCAGCCGAGGGGGAGGGATCCCCGATCAGCCCCAGCATTTT
NA TRBD2 TRBJ2-2 TRBV6-4 CASRNRGLAVIGELFF TGTGCCAGCAGGAACCGGGGACTAGCGGTTATCGGGGAGCTGTTTTTT
once NA TRBJ2-2 TRBV5-1 CASSLDGNTGELFF TGCGCCAGCAGCTTGGACGGGAACACCGGGGAGCTGTTTTTT
NA TRBD1 TRBJ1-1 TRBV5-1 CASSKRKTGAGNTEAFF TGCGCCAGCAGCAAAAGGAAGACAGGGGCGGGGAACACTGAAGCTTTCTTT
NA NA TRBJ1-1 TRBV18 CASSPAINTEAFF TGTGCCAGCTCACCAGCGATTAACACTGAAGCTTTCTTT
NA NA TRBJ2-5 TRBV27 CASSFWNQGLQETQYF TGTGCCAGCAGTTTTTGGAATCAGGGGCTCCAAGAGACCCAGTACTTC
NA TRBD1 TRBJ1-2 TRBV6-6 CASTESGGNYGYTF TGTGCCAGCACCGAGTCAGGGGGCAACTATGGCTACACCTTC
NA NA TRBJ2-1 TRBV27 CASSLLSVGTYNEQFF TGTGCCAGCAGTCTCCTTAGCGTGGGAACCTACAATGAGCAGTTCTTC
NA NA TRBJ1-1 TRBV18 CASSPPNRDQGAFF TGTGCCAGCTCACCACCGAACAGGGACCAGGGGGCTTTCTTT
NA NA TRBJ1-2 TRBV28 CASRPTGHYGYTF TGTGCCAGCAGGCCCACAGGGCACTATGGCTACACCTTC
NA TRBD1 TRBJ1-6 TRBV7-6 CASSQDRAVSPLHF TGTGCCAGCAGCCAGGACAGGGCTGTTTCACCCCTCCACTTT
NA TRBD1 TRBJ1-1 TRBV5-4 CASSYDRVYTEAFF TGTGCCAGCAGCTACGACAGGGTATACACTGAAGCTTTCTTT
NA NA TRBJ1-1 TRBV5-1 CASSSQTVRDTEAFF TGCGCCAGCAGCTCGCAGACAGTAAGGGACACTGAAGCTTTCTTT
NA TRBD1 TRBJ2-1 TRBV7-6 CASSGFGQGYNEQFF TGTGCCAGCAGCGGGTTCGGACAGGGCTACAATGAGCAGTTCTTC
NA TRBD1 TRBJ1-5 TRBV11-2 CASSPDRVGQPQHF TGTGCCAGCAGCCCGGACAGGGTGGGTCAGCCCCAGCATTTT
few NA TRBJ1-6 TRBV4-1 CASSPQTGPYNSPLHF TGCGCCAGCAGCCCACAGACAGGTCCCTATAATTCACCCCTCCACTTT
NA NA TRBJ2-7 TRBV11-1 CASSPNDRLAYEQYF TGTGCCAGCAGCCCCAACGACAGGTTGGCCTACGAGCAGTACTTC
NA TRBD1 TRBJ2-2 TRBV9 CASSSRDRDPNTGELFF TGTGCCAGCAGTTCCCGGGACAGGGACCCGAACACCGGGGAGCTGTTTTTT
once NA TRBJ1-5 TRBV25-1 CASSEYAGEPQHF TGTGCCAGCAGTGAATACGCAGGGGAGCCCCAGCATTTT
NA TRBD1 TRBJ1-2 TRBV5-6 CASSVGTGTFYGYTF TGTGCCAGCAGCGTCGGGACAGGAACTTTCTATGGCTACACCTTC
NA TRBD1 TRBJ2-5 TRBV5-8 CASSPGQGAAETQYF TGTGCCAGCAGCCCGGGACAGGGGGCCGCAGAGACCCAGTACTTC
once TRBD1 TRBJ1-1 TRBV11-2 CASSLELGRGPNTEAFF TGTGCCAGCAGCTTAGAGCTGGGCAGGGGGCCGAACACTGAAGCTTTCTTT
NA TRBD2 TRBJ2-1 TRBV5-6 CASSLGPSGGSFEQFF TGTGCCAGCAGCTTGGGTCCTAGCGGTGGTTCATTTGAGCAGTTCTTC
NA NA TRBJ2-7 TRBV11-2 CASSLDAYSYEQYF TGTGCCAGCAGCTTAGACGCGTACTCCTACGAGCAGTACTTC
NA TRBD2 TRBJ2-5 TRBV20-1 CSAERGTQYF TGCAGTGCTGAGCGGGGGACCCAGTACTTC
NA TRBD1 TRBJ1-6 TRBV19 CASRQTGARDSPLHF TGTGCCAGTAGACAAACAGGGGCTCGGGATTCACCCCTCCACTTT
NA NA TRBJ2-1 TRBV29-1 CSVEDGRTNEQFF TGCAGCGTTGAAGATGGCCGCACCAATGAGCAGTTCTTC
NA NA TRBJ1-4 TRBV28 CAGGGRNEKLFF TGTGCCGGAGGAGGCCGAAATGAAAAACTGTTTTTT
once TRBD2 TRBJ2-2 TRBV11-3 CASSSPGTTRTGELFF TGTGCCAGCAGTTCCCCAGGGACTACAAGAACCGGGGAGCTGTTTTTT
few NA TRBJ2-5 TRBV5-1 CASSLEAIGLAGETQYF TGCGCCAGCAGCCTGGAAGCAATCGGACTTGCAGGAGAGACCCAGTACTTC
NA NA TRBJ2-3 TRBV19 CASSSPGADTRDTQYF TGTGCCAGTAGTTCCCCAGGGGCCGACACCCGGGATACGCAGTATTTT
once TRBD2 TRBJ2-2 TRBV7-3 CASSLAGGTTGELFF TGTGCCAGCAGCTTAGCGGGGGGAACGACCGGGGAGCTGTTTTTT
NA TRBD1 TRBJ1-1 TRBV19 CASLPWDSQNTEAFF TGTGCCAGTCTGCCCTGGGACAGCCAAAACACTGAAGCTTTCTTT
NA NA TRBJ2-7 TRBV7-2 CASSLSQGNYEQYF TGTGCCAGCAGCTTAAGTCAGGGGAACTACGAGCAGTACTTC